This TCR beta chain was identified in a study of CD8 T cells in ankylosing spondylitis. Germline CDR1 is SEHNR and CDR2 is FQNEAQ (reference sequence). This CDR3 has 15 amino acids. Trimming removed 4 bases from V and 4 bases from J, with 16 bases in between. The study's findings and limits: There was a TCR beta motif, made of several highly homologous variants, that appeared characteristic of ankylosing spondylitis blood. Reportedly, matched ankylosing spondylitis synovial fluid was significantly enriched for disease-linked clones.

Libraries of TCR beta came from quantitative 5'-RACE with molecular barcodes. TCRdb re-derived calls from the 5' RACE reads in MiXCR, one entry per CDR3 protein. The sample lists under 200,000 distinct CDR3 sequences, approximately 10% occurring once. A note on this clonotype: Antigen specificity is unknown.

Sequencing used blood, either unsorted or a sorted T cell fraction (not recorded which). The gene calls are TRBV7-9 and TRBJ1-2; maybe TRBD1 (5 bases). This receptor was obtained from a male donor with ankylosing spondylitis or in good health (not recorded which). In DNA form, the CDR3 reads TGTGCCAGCAGCTCCACAGAGAGGACACCCTATGGCTACACCTTC. Translating gives CASSSTERTPYGYTF.